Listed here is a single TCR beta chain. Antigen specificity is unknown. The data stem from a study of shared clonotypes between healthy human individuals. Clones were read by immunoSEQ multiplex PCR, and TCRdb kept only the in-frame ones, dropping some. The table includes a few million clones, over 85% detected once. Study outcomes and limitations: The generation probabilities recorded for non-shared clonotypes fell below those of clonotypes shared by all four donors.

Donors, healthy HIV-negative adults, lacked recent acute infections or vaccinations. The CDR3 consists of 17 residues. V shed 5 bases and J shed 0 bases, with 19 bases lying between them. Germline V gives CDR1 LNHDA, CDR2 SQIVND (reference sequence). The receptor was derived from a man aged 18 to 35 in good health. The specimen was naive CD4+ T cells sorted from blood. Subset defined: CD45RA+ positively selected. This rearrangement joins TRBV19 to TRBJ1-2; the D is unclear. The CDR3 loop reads CASSATPTNMANYGYTF. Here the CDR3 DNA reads TGTGCCAGTAGTGCCACACCCACCAATATGGCTAACTATGGCTACACCTTC.